These T cell receptor beta chains were read from a single sample in a study of cytomegalovirus exposure and HLA in healthy donors. This table comes from immunoSEQ multiplex PCR, and its TCRdb copy is limited to in-frame clones, with some not included. The sample has about 67,000 clones. The sample taken for sequencing was PBMCs. Every receptor here comes from a woman in her forties in good health and CMV-seropositive. CDR3s include the opening cysteine and the closing phenylalanine or tryptophan.

TRBJ1-2 | TRBV27 | CASSFTQGAGYTF
TRBJ1-1 | TRBV7-9 | CASSLLAGPTEAFF
TRBJ2-1 | TRBV4-2 | CASSQEREAYNEQFF
TRBJ1-5 | TRBV19 | CASSPYRQGLNQPQHF
TRBJ1-1 | TRBV6-5 | CASSQPGVRTEAFF
TRBJ2-5 | TRBV7-9 | CASGALETQYF
TRBJ1-5 | TRBV29-1 | CSVGDRGVGQPQHF
TRBJ1-1 | TRBV9 | CASSLDSSNTEAFF
TRBJ2-7 | TRBV5-6 | CASSLVGGAVYEQYF
TRBJ1-2 | TRBV6-1 | CASSERANYGYTF
TRBJ1-5 | TRBV18 | CASSPIKREIWSNQPQHF
TRBJ1-1 | TRBV18 | CASSPGETEAFF
TRBJ1-4 | TRBV7-9 | CASSLGGRDEKLFF
TRBJ2-4 | TRBV2 | CASSEYLGQANIQYF
TRBJ1-1 | TRBV7-8 | CASSLALPGNTEAFF
TRBJ1-5 | TRBV7-9 | CASSLGDGGNQPQHF
TRBJ1-3 | TRBV28 | CASSLSESYSGNTIYF
TRBJ2-5 | TRBV19 | CASSPGLAGGETQYF
TRBJ1-4 | TRBV9 | CASSVGQGGEKLFF
TRBJ1-1 | TRBV7-2 | CASRPGEYTEAFF
TRBJ2-1 | TRBV7-2 | CASSQTSGIYNEQFF
TRBJ2-1 | TRBV6-1 | CASSVSGTYNEQFF
TRBJ1-5 | TRBV7-2 | CASSDRAGWQPQHF
TRBJ2-1 | TRBV6-4 | CASSDTSASSYNEQFF
TRBJ1-4 | TRBV4-3 | CASSPARANEKLFF
TRBJ1-1 | TRBV9 | CASSVATDKNAEAFF
TRBJ1-2 | TRBV10-3 | CAISEGVGGRFYNYGYTF
TRBJ1-1 | TRBV2 | CATGRTPGYTEAFF
TRBJ1-4 | TRBV9 | CASSPRDSLQLFF
TRBJ2-1 | TRBV4-1 | CASSQEWLATEQFF
TRBJ2-2 | TRBV5-1 | CASSFEGAFTGELFF
TRBJ1-5 | TRBV28 | CASSLRAWTANQPQHF
TRBJ2-3 | TRBV27 | CASTSLGPDTQYF
TRBJ2-7 | TRBV5-1 | CASSFQGSANEQYF
TRBJ1-2 | TRBV4-1 | CASSQVGGYGYTF
TRBJ1-4 | TRBV7-9 | CASSLALEQGEKLFF
TRBJ2-2 | TRBV2 | CASKNFGQGVYTGELFF
TRBJ1-1 | TRBV10-1 | CASSADSNTEAFF
TRBJ2-2 | TRBV5-4 | CASSPRTSGHTGELFF
TRBJ1-2 | TRBV19 | CASSTGQGGPYGYTF
TRBJ1-1 | TRBV11-3 | CASSARDTLNTEAFF
TRBJ2-7 | TRBV19 | CASSITGQAYEQYF
TRBJ2-1 | TRBV14 | CASSHRDFPWSSNEQFF
TRBJ1-4 | TRBV6-1 | CAVPTGGNEKLFF
TRBJ2-6 | TRBV5-1 | CASSLQWQGATSGANVLTF
TRBJ2-2 | TRBV7-2 | CASSLVSPMRTGELFF
TRBJ2-1 | TRBV7-3 | CASSPREHSYNEQFF
- | TRBV28 | CASSSPLSAGTSSYEQYF
TRBJ2-7 | TRBV28 | CASSFRDIHEGYF
TRBJ1-1 | TRBV27 | CASSYDRGRGDTEAFF
TRBJ2-7 | TRBV28 | CASSSTRAASEGGEQYF
TRBJ2-7 | TRBV28 | CASSLLGFPYEQYF
TRBJ2-3 | TRBV5-6 | CASSLGAGGIDTQYF
TRBJ2-7 | TRBV2 | CATTGLAGAGEQYF
TRBJ2-6 | TRBV9 | CASSVDRSSGANVLTF
TRBJ1-5 | TRBV12-5 | CASVGQGSFQPQHF
TRBJ1-1 | TRBV7-2 | CASSQTGNTEAFF